This T cell receptor beta chain appears in the sequencing data of a study of shared clonotypes between healthy human individuals. The protocol was immunoSEQ multiplex PCR, while the TCRdb copy is restricted to in-frame clones and leaves out a portion. This table has approximately 1.5 million clones, approximately 98.5% appearing once. There are 14 residues in the CDR3. CDR1 KGHSH and CDR2 LQKENI come from the germline V gene. Between the trimmed V and J ends, which lost 4 bases and 8 bases, there was a span of 14 bases. This clonotype was obtained from a man aged 30 to 45 in good health. This chain connects TRBV18 to TRBJ1-4; no definite D call. Sequenced sample: naive CD4+ T cells sorted from blood. Subset specified: CD45RA+ positively selected. CDR3: CASSRAPVGEKLFF. The CDR3 nucleotides read TGTGCCAGCTCACGCGCCCCAGTAGGAGAAAAACTGTTTTTT.